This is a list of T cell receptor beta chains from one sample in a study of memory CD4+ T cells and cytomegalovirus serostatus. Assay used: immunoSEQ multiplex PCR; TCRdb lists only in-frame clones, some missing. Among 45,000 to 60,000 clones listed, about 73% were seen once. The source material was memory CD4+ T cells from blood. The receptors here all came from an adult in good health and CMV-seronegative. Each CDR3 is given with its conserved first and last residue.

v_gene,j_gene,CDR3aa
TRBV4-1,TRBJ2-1,CASSHYNEQFF
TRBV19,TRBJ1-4,CASSDRFNEKLFF
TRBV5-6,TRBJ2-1,CASSLREEQFF
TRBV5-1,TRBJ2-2,CASSLLESGELFF
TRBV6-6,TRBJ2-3,CASSPGGLAGEKYF
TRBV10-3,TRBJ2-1,CAISRLAGDNEQFF
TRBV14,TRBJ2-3,CASSPRRPLTSTDTQYF
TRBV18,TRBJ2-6,CASSPPSSGANVLTF
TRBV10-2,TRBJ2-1,CASSLAGTSSYNEQFF
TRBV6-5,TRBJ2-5,CASTEETQYF
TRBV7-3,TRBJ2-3,CASSSNMADTQYF
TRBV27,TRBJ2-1,CASSPHRGLAGGHNEQFF
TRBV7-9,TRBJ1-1,CASSWPVTEAFF
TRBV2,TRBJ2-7,CASRATSGQVYEQYF
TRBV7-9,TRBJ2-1,CASSNRQGYNEQFF
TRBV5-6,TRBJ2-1,CASSVFTDNEQFF
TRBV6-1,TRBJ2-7,CASSEAASSYEQYF
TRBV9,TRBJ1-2,CASSPPDRDYGYTF
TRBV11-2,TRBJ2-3,CASSHTDRTDTQYF
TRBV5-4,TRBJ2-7,CASSGTSSYEQYF
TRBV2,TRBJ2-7,CASTEQGYTYEQYF
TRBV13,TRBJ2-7,CASSGGGTSASYEQYF
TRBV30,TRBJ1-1,CAWSNRGGNTEAFF
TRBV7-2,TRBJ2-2,CASSLRTSGTPGELFF
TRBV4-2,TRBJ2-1,CASSQDLSTSGRINEQFF
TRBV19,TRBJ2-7,CASSMDAASYEQYF